The 10 T cell receptor beta chains below all came from one sample that was sequenced in a study of human T cells and chemical hapten exposure. TCRdb independently ran MiXCR on the RACE reads; one entry per CDR3 protein. In the table there are some 400,000 distinct CDR3 sequences, roughly 5% of which are singletons. Time point specified: patch test 1, 2 weeks after DPC sensitization. Treatment in this sample: therapeutic diphenylcyclopropenone sensitization with weekly scalp DPC. The sample was whole blood, taken in connection with sensitization to the hapten diphenylcyclopropenone (DPC). All receptors come from a woman in her forties or fifties with alopecia areata. Some clones in this sample may be carry-over from other donors' samples.

In its sample, this clonotype was seen many times. The chain employs TRBV7-9 and TRBJ1-1; D remains ambiguous. CDR1 SEHNR and CDR2 FQNEAQ come from the germline V gene (reference sequence). The length of the CDR3 is 11 residues. V was pared by 5 bases and J by 5 bases, with 6 bases between. CDR3 nucleotides: TGTGCCAGCAGCCCACAAACTGAAGCTTTCTTT. As protein: CASSPQTEAFF.

The sample holds many counts of this clonotype. CDR3 residues: CASSLEGLASNEQFF. DNA of the CDR3: TGCGCCAGCAGCTTGGAGGGACTAGCGTCTAATGAGCAGTTCTTC. The rearrangement joins TRBV5-1 to TRBJ2-1, with 10 bases fitting TRBD2. The CDR3 runs 15 residues. V lost 0 bases and J lost 7; bases outside the gene matches: 4. Germline-derived CDR1 and CDR2 are SGHRS and YFSETQ.

This clonotype was counted at least ten times. J is TRBJ2-7 and V is TRBV7-4, with TRBD2 matching over 9 bases. Germline V lookup: CDR1 SGHVT, CDR2 SQSDAQ. This CDR3 spans 12 amino acids. V shed 5 bases, J shed 9 bases, and the junction held 5 bases outside the gene matches. The CDR3 DNA follows: TGTGCCAGCAGCCATAGCGGGAGCGGGCAGTACTTC. The encoded protein is CASSHSGSGQYF.

This sequence joins TRBV7-9 and TRBJ2-5; 9 positions match TRBD1. The germline gives CDR1 SEHNR, CDR2 FQNEAQ (reference sequence). J lost 6 bases, V lost 5 bases, and 7 bases had no gene match. The length of the CDR3 is 14 residues. This chain's CDR3 is CASSPGTGLQTQYF. The CDR3 DNA follows: TGTGCCAGCAGCCCCGGGACAGGGCTACAGACCCAGTACTTC.

This clonotype was detected many times. The chain recombines TRBV6-5 with TRBJ1-5, with TRBD1 matching 10 bases. The CDR3 loop spans 15 amino acids. The V segment lost 5 bases and the J segment 3 bases; nucleotides outside the gene matches: 4. Germline assignment: CDR1 MNHEY and CDR2 SVGAGI. Written as DNA, the CDR3 is TGTGCCAGCAGTGGGGGGACAGGGGACAATCAGCCCCAGCATTTT. Translated, it gives CASSGGTGDNQPQHF.

This clonotype was observed at least ten times. The chain employs TRBV5-1 and TRBJ2-3, with 9 bases that match TRBD1. The CDR3 length is 16 residues. V shed 4 bases and J 2 bases; nucleotides not matched to a gene: 8. Germline V lookup: CDR1 SGHRS, CDR2 YFSETQ. The CDR3 protein is CASSAGQGSPTDTQYF. The CDR3 DNA sequence: TGCGCCAGCAGCGCGGGACAGGGATCCCCCACAGATACGCAGTATTTT.

For this clonotype: A clone one base away is much larger, so this may be a read error. The chain recombines TRBV6-2 or TRBV6-3 with TRBJ1-1, with TRBD1 matching 8 bases. The CDR3 runs to 14 residues. Looked up from germline, CDR1 is MNHEY and CDR2 is SVGEGT. The CDR3 region is CASSTTGGWTGAFF. CDR3 nucleotides: TGTGCCAGCAGTACCACAGGGGGATGGACTGGAGCTTTCTTT.

This clonotype has just a few counts. The rearrangement links TRBV12-3 or TRBV12-4 to TRBJ1-5; 11 positions match TRBD1. The V and J ends lost 6 bases and 5 bases, in that order; junction bases with no gene match: 6. The CDR3 runs to 15 residues. CDR3 loop: CASSFAGQGDQPQHF. CDR3 bases: TGTGCCAGCAGCTTCGCGGGACAGGGGGATCAGCCCCAGCATTTT.

This clonotype occurred many times. The chain joins TRBV12-3 or TRBV12-4 to TRBJ1-5; the match to TRBD1 covers 10 bases. The CDR3 spans 15 residues. V gave up 7 bases and J gave up 0 bases; unmatched junction bases: 3. The CDR3 DNA is TGTGCCAGCAAGACAGGGGGCGTTAGCAATCAGCCCCAGCATTTT. This gives the protein CASKTGGVSNQPQHF.

This clonotype was counted many times. The chain has TRBV27 and TRBJ2-7; 8 bases match TRBD2. The germline V gene encodes CDR1 MNHEY and CDR2 SMNVEV (reference sequence). V dropped 2 bases and J dropped 5; count of bases not matched to a gene: 17. CDR3 length equals 18 residues. The CDR3 spells CASSLKAWRGRWIDEQYF. The CDR3 coding sequence is TGTGCCAGCAGTTTAAAAGCCTGGCGCGGGAGGTGGATCGACGAGCAGTACTTC.